These 32 T cell receptor beta chains were sequenced from one sample in a study of early T cells in non-severe SARS-CoV-2 infection listed by TCRdb under 2021. The method was 5' RACE. The data were produced on a NextSeq 500. Using fastp at Q25 and MiXCR, TCRdb reprocessed the public reads and kept productive beta chains. Rows with a matching CDR3 protein are joined into one entry that keeps the most common DNA and genes. Present in this sample are over 70,000 distinct CDR3 sequences, roughly 15% of which were seen just once. Clones ranked in the top ten supply approximately 3.8% of the sample. The specimen was whole blood, collected at baseline. The receptors derive from an adult who was a healthcare worker with PCR-confirmed SARS-CoV-2 infection or an uninfected control (not recorded which).

This clonotype was counted only a few times. The chain has TRBV28 and TRBJ2-1, with a tentative D call TRBD2 (7 bases). V lost 3 bases and J lost 8, with 20 bases in between. Germline values: CDR1 MDHEN, CDR2 SYDVKM. The CDR3 extends over 16 amino acids. Here the CDR3 DNA reads TGTGCCAGCAGTTTTGGGGGGGCTAGCCGGTCCGATGAGCAGTTCTTC. It codes for CASSFGGASRSDEQFF.

This clonotype was counted only a few times. The chain couples TRBV30 to TRBJ1-2; D not resolved. Germline CDR1 GTSNPN, CDR2 SVGIG (reference sequence). The CDR3 spans 13 residues. V lost 0 bases, J lost 6 bases, and 11 bases lay in between. The CDR3: CAWSVTSDHGYTF. CDR3 DNA sequence: TGTGCCTGGAGTGTAACCTCGGACCATGGCTACACCTTC.

The chain combines TRBV7-2 with TRBJ2-3, with 8 bases aligning to TRBD2. CDR1 and CDR2 (germline): SGHTA, FQGNSA. The CDR3 is made up of 12 amino acids. Trimming took 4 bases from V and 10 from J; bases not matched to a gene: 4. CDR3 sequence reads: CASSSTSVAQYF. CDR3 nucleotide sequence: TGTGCCAGCAGCTCGACTAGCGTGGCGCAGTATTTT.

V gene TRBV11-2 combines with J gene TRBJ2-1; D is unclear. The CDR3 has 13 amino acids. Deletions cut 0 bases from V and 10 bases from J, with 10 bases between. CDR1 and CDR2 (germline): SGHAT, FQNNGV. In DNA form, the CDR3 reads TGTGCCAGCAGCTTAGATTACCGTGTAGAGCAGTTCTTC. Protein product: CASSLDYRVEQFF.

This clonotype was picked up many times. V gene TRBV20-1 combines with J gene TRBJ2-7; 8 nucleotides agree with TRBD1. CDR3 length: 16 residues. Unmatched junction bases numbered 9, after V lost 0 bases and J lost 2 bases. CDR1 DFQATT and CDR2 SNEGSKA come from the germline V gene (reference sequence). DNA of the CDR3: TGCAGTGCTAGAGATCCGCGGACAGGGAACCCCTACGAGCAGTACTTC. Translation: CSARDPRTGNPYEQYF.

This clonotype was seen more than once but under ten times. This chain uses TRBV5-1 with TRBJ2-5, with 7 nucleotides matching TRBD2. Looked up from germline, CDR1 is SGHRS and CDR2 is YFSETQ. The V and J ends lost 7 bases and 2 bases, in that order; junction bases with no gene match: 14. This CDR3 has 16 residues. CDR3 DNA sequence: TGCGCCAGCGGACTAGGACATACCGGGTCACAAGAGACCCAGTACTTC. Amino acids: CASGLGHTGSQETQYF.

A few counts support this clonotype. This sequence joins TRBV3-1 and TRBJ2-2; 8 nucleotides align to TRBD2. Per the germline V gene, CDR1 is LGHDT and CDR2 is YNNKEL (reference sequence). The CDR3 contains 16 residues. Trimming at V came to 0 bases and at J to 5 bases, leaving 5 bases not matched to a gene. The CDR3 nucleotides read TGTGCCAGCAGCCAAGATTACGGGAGGGTAACCGGGGAGCTGTTTTTT. Protein sequence: CASSQDYGRVTGELFF.

The chain recombines TRBV7-2 with TRBJ1-1; a weak D match, TRBD1 (6 bases). Germline CDR1 SGHTA, CDR2 FQGNSA. The CDR3 contains 16 residues. Trimming stripped 5 bases from V and 0 bases from J, with 16 bases between. The chain's CDR3 is CASSPLTGGLNTEAFF. The CDR3 DNA follows: TGTGCCAGCAGCCCGCTTACTGGGGGGCTGAACACTGAAGCTTTCTTT.

This clonotype has a handful of counts. This chain links TRBV4-1 with TRBJ1-5; TRBD1 might be the D (5 bases). Per the germline V gene, CDR1 is MGHRA and CDR2 is YSYEKL. This CDR3 has 15 residues. The V and J ends lost 4 bases and 8 bases respectively, with 18 bases between them. The CDR3 bases are TGCGCCAGCAGCCGTACCGGGACCACTTTTGAGCCCCAGCATTTT. This sequence encodes CASSRTGTTFEPQHF.

In this sample, this clonotype turned up many times. The chain uses TRBV29-1 and TRBJ2-5; perhaps TRBD2 as D (5 bases). The CDR3 has 13 residues. Trimming shortened V by 6 bases and J by 2 bases, and 13 bases separated the two germline ends. Germline V CDR1 and CDR2: SQVTM, ANQGSEA. DNA for the CDR3: TGCAGCGTCCTACTAGGTTGGCAAGAGACCCAGTACTTC. Translated, it gives CSVLLGWQETQYF. The variable domain in full, completed from reference TRBV29-1 and TRBJ2-5, reads SAVISQKPSRDICQRGTSLTIQCQVDSQVTMMFWYRQQPGQSLTLIATANQGSEATYESGFVIDKFPISRPNLTFSTLTVSNMSPEDSSIYLCSVLLGWQETQYFGPGTRLLVL.

This clonotype has just a few counts. V is TRBV12-3 or TRBV12-4 and J is TRBJ2-2; a possible D gene is TRBD2 (5 bases). V lost 3 bases and J 6 bases, leaving 17 bases between the germline ends. The CDR3 covers 16 residues. CDR3 coding DNA: TGTGCCAGCAGTTTGGGCCTCGGGGTCGCGGCCGGGGAGCTGTTTTTT. Translated: CASSLGLGVAAGELFF.

This clonotype was observed a handful of times. The rearrangement links TRBV28 to TRBJ2-5, with 10 bases lining up with TRBD2. Per the germline V gene, CDR1 is MDHEN and CDR2 is SYDVKM. The CDR3 length is 17 residues. Losses at the gene ends were 2 bases for V and 5 bases for J; bases not matched to a gene: 11. The CDR3 DNA reads TGTGCCAGCAGTTTACCACCTAGCGGGAGTCGTCGGGAGACCCAGTACTTC. Amino acid sequence: CASSLPPSGSRRETQYF.

This clonotype was seen a few times. The chain couples TRBV18 to TRBJ2-5; D gene ambiguous. CDR3 length: 13 amino acids. In germline, CDR1 is KGHSH, CDR2 LQKENI. Trimming cost V 3 bases and J 3 bases, with 8 bases left between them. The CDR3 loop reads CASSPALEETQYF. The CDR3 DNA follows: TGTGCCAGCTCACCTGCCCTGGAAGAGACCCAGTACTTC.

The chain links TRBV2 to TRBJ2-7; no clear D. Germline V gene sequence: CDR1 SNHLY, CDR2 FYNNEI. The CDR3 sequence is 10 residues long. Trimming stripped 8 bases from V and 3 bases from J, with 5 bases between. DNA of the CDR3: TGTGCCAGCGGAAACTACGAGCAGTACTTC. It is translated as CASGNYEQYF.

This clonotype appeared many times. The chain employs TRBV30 and TRBJ1-1; D gene ambiguous. Germline assignment: CDR1 GTSNPN and CDR2 SVGIG (reference sequence). The CDR3 covers 11 residues. With 2 bases removed from V and 4 bases from J, the gap between germline ends came to 5 bases. The DNA of the CDR3 is TGTGCCTGGAGTCTGGGCACTGAAGCTTTCTTT. It encodes CAWSLGTEAFF. Full variable domain (remainder filled in from reference TRBV30 and TRBJ1-1): SQTIHQWPATLVQPVGSPLSLECTVEGTSNPNLYWYRQAAGRGLQLLFYSVGIGQISSEVPQNLSASRPQDRQFILSSKKLLLSDSGFYLCAWSLGTEAFFGQGTRLTVV.

The chain employs TRBV5-1 and TRBJ2-7; 10 bases align to TRBD2. V was pared by 3 bases and J by 3 bases, with 3 bases of the junction left unmatched. Germline V gives CDR1 SGHRS, CDR2 YFSETQ. The CDR3 extends over 14 amino acids. The CDR3: CASSSSGSLYEQYF. In DNA form, the CDR3 reads TGCGCCAGCAGCTCTAGCGGGAGCCTCTACGAGCAGTACTTC. Full variable domain (missing parts from reference TRBV5-1 and TRBJ2-7): KAGVTQTPRYLIKTRGQQVTLSCSPISGHRSVSWYQQTPGQGLQFLFEYFSETQRNKGNFPGRFSGRQFSNSRSEMNVSTLELGDSALYLCASSSSGSLYEQYFGPGTRLTVT.

In its sample, this clonotype was seen many times. The chain combines TRBV28 with TRBJ1-2; D is possibly TRBD1 (6 bases). V gave up 6 bases and J gave up 4 bases, with 18 bases separating them. In germline, CDR1 is MDHEN, CDR2 SYDVKM. There are 15 residues in the CDR3. In DNA, the CDR3 is TGTGCCAGCAGCGCGGGGCACAGGGTTGGCTATGGCTACACCTTC. Its protein product is CASSAGHRVGYGYTF.

The rearrangement links TRBV7-2 to TRBJ2-1, with 8 bases aligning to TRBD2. Germline assignment: CDR1 SGHTA and CDR2 FQGNSA. The CDR3 length is 16 residues. V lost 3 bases to trimming and J lost 0 bases; unmatched junction nucleotides: 4. CDR3 residues: CASSLNSGVSYNEQFF. The CDR3 DNA sequence: TGTGCCAGCAGCTTGAATAGCGGGGTCTCCTACAATGAGCAGTTCTTC.

This clonotype was detected ten times or more. The rearrangement joins TRBV7-6 to TRBJ2-2; 12 bases map to TRBD2. CDR3 length equals 17 residues. The trim removed 5 bases at V and 0 bases at J, leaving 4 bases unmatched. CDR1 and CDR2 from the germline V gene are SGHVS and FNYEAQ. CDR3: CASSPWTSGANTGELFF. The CDR3, as DNA: TGTGCCAGCAGCCCCTGGACTAGCGGGGCGAACACCGGGGAGCTGTTTTTT.

In its sample, this clonotype was seen a few times. V gene TRBV4-1 combines with J gene TRBJ2-1, with 12 nucleotides matching TRBD2. The V and J ends lost 1 base and 9 bases, in that order; junction bases with no gene match: 7. Germline CDR1 MGHRA, CDR2 YSYEKL. The CDR3 runs 16 residues. CDR3 bases: TGCGCCAGCAGCCAAGGGGGGCTAGCGGGAGGGGTTGAGCAGTTCTTC. As protein: CASSQGGLAGGVEQFF.

The rearrangement links TRBV9 to TRBJ2-7; D is possibly TRBD2 (7 bases). In germline, CDR1 is SGDLS, CDR2 YYNGEE. The CDR3 sequence is 16 residues long. V was trimmed by 0 bases and J by 7 bases, leaving 20 bases between them. The CDR3 spells CASSVETSGTYEEQYF. CDR3 DNA sequence: TGTGCCAGCAGCGTAGAAACGAGCGGGACATATGAGGAGCAGTACTTC.

This chain connects TRBV20-1 to TRBJ1-6; D is unresolved. The CDR3 length is 13 residues. Germline V CDR1 and CDR2: DFQATT, SNEGSKA (reference sequence). V dropped 3 bases and J dropped 10 bases, with 13 bases sitting between them. This CDR3 reads CSASSGFSSPLHF. CDR3 coding DNA: TGCAGTGCTAGTTCCGGGTTCTCCTCACCCCTCCACTTT.

V gene TRBV9 combines with J gene TRBJ1-3; the D gene is possibly TRBD1 (5 bases). The germline V and J ends were trimmed by 2 bases and 0 bases, with 15 bases remaining between them. CDR3 length equals 17 residues. Germline V gene lookup returns CDR1 SGDLS and CDR2 YYNGEE. This chain's CDR3 is CASSVLGGGFSGNTIYF. The DNA for the CDR3 is TGTGCCAGCAGCGTTCTGGGGGGAGGATTCTCTGGAAACACCATATATTTT.

V is TRBV7-8 and J is TRBJ1-2; D is ambiguous. Germline lookup yields CDR1 SGHVS and CDR2 FQNEAQ. The CDR3 contains 15 residues. The germline V and J ends were trimmed by 1 base and 1 base, with 10 bases remaining between them. CDR3 region: CASSLVEEVNYGYTF. The CDR3, as DNA: TGTGCCAGCAGCTTAGTGGAGGAAGTTAACTATGGCTACACCTTC. The full variable domain, completed using reference TRBV7-8 and TRBJ1-2, is GAGVSQSPRYKVAKRGQDVALRCDPISGHVSLFWYQQALGQGPEFLTYFQNEAQLDKSGLPSDRFFAERPEGSVSTLKIQRTQQEDSAVYLCASSLVEEVNYGYTFGSGTRLTVV.

This clonotype has ten or more counts. The V gene is TRBV20-1, the J gene TRBJ2-5; the D is unclear. The germline V gene has CDR1 DFQATT and CDR2 SNEGSKA (reference sequence). The CDR3 length is 11 residues. V gave up 1 base and J gave up 7 bases, with 7 bases separating them. The CDR3 sequence: CSARAGGTQYF. The DNA for the CDR3 is TGCAGTGCTAGAGCCGGTGGGACCCAGTACTTC.

The J gene is TRBJ2-7, the V gene TRBV27; 8 nucleotides match TRBD2. The CDR3 runs to 17 residues. Per germline, CDR1 MNHEY and CDR2 SMNVEV (reference sequence). The junction had 12 bases not matched to a gene; V was cut back by 0 bases and J by 5 bases. Here the CDR3 reads CASSLSGLREGRNEQYF. Here the CDR3 DNA reads TGTGCCAGCAGTTTATCAGGCCTACGGGAGGGCCGGAACGAGCAGTACTTC.

This clonotype was seen a handful of times. The V call is TRBV27, the J call TRBJ1-1; D is uncertain. Trimming stripped 3 bases from V and 7 bases from J, with 12 bases between. There are 13 residues in the CDR3. CDR1 is MNHEY, CDR2 SMNVEV, per germline (reference sequence). CDR3 DNA sequence: TGTGCCAGCAGTTTGGGCAGAGGGCTTGAAGCTTTCTTT. Protein product: CASSLGRGLEAFF.

V gene TRBV20-1 combines with J gene TRBJ2-5, with 11 positions matching TRBD2. Germline CDR1 DFQATT, CDR2 SNEGSKA (reference sequence). This CDR3 has 15 amino acids. V gave up 6 bases and J gave up 3 bases; unmatched junction bases: 9. The CDR3 loop is CSAVTSGKLEETQYF. The CDR3 DNA follows: TGCAGTGCGGTGACTAGCGGGAAGTTGGAAGAGACCCAGTACTTC.

This chain connects TRBV3-1 to TRBJ2-7; TRBD1 might be the D (6 bases). Germline loops: CDR1 LGHDT, CDR2 YNNKEL (reference sequence). The CDR3 totals 12 residues. Trimming left V 6 bases short and J 3 bases short, with 9 bases between. CDR3 coding DNA: TGTGCCAGCAGTCCGACAGGCTACGAGCAGTACTTC. It is translated as CASSPTGYEQYF.

This chain uses TRBV18 with TRBJ2-7, with no clear D. Germline V CDR1 and CDR2: KGHSH, LQKENI. CDR3 length equals 17 residues. The V and J ends lost 1 base and 0 bases respectively, with 16 bases between them. As DNA, the CDR3 is TGTGCCAGCTCACCACGGCTCCAGCGCATAAGCTCCTACGAGCAGTACTTC. Protein: CASSPRLQRISSYEQYF.

The chain is built from TRBV20-1 and TRBJ2-1; the match to TRBD2 covers 7 bases. The germline V gene has CDR1 DFQATT and CDR2 SNEGSKA (reference sequence). CDR3 size: 16 residues. The V gene end was trimmed by 6 bases and the J gene end by 0 bases; junction bases not matched to a gene: 11. The CDR3 region is CSAQSLADSSYNEQFF. The CDR3 bases are TGCAGTGCCCAATCGCTAGCGGATAGCTCCTACAATGAGCAGTTCTTC.

The genes are TRBV5-1 and TRBJ2-7, with a possible D match to TRBD1 (6 bases). Trimming removed 0 bases from V and 7 bases from J, with 8 bases in between. Germline values: CDR1 SGHRS, CDR2 YFSETQ. The CDR3 covers 12 residues. The DNA of the CDR3 is TGCGCCAGCAGCTTGGAGAGGGGGGAGCAGTACTTC. Its translation: CASSLERGEQYF.